This passage covers 11 T cell receptor beta chains from one sample sequenced in a study of cytomegalovirus exposure and HLA in healthy donors. The PCR used 60 Vbeta and 13 Jbeta primers. Assay: immunoSEQ multiplex PCR; the TCRdb copy retains only in-frame clones and omits some. The table shows about 200,000 clones, with 79% occurring only once. Specimen: PBMCs. The receptor set was obtained from a woman younger than 45 in good health and CMV-seropositive.

V and J are TRBV9 and TRBJ1-6; 8 bases match TRBD1. The germline gives CDR1 SGDLS, CDR2 YYNGEE. The trim removed 4 bases at V and 4 bases at J, leaving 7 bases unmatched. The CDR3 has 16 residues. This CDR3 is CASSPSDRGYNSPLHF. CDR3 DNA: TGTGCCAGCAGCCCCTCCGACAGGGGATATAATTCACCCCTCCACTTT.

This clone was seen once. J is TRBJ2-4 and V is TRBV5-5; 8 bases agree with TRBD1. Germline values: CDR1 SGHKS, CDR2 YYEKEE (reference sequence). The CDR3 length is 14 residues. Trimming took 3 bases from V and 8 from J; bases not matched to a gene: 7. CDR3 region: CASSWGDRTYIQYF. The CDR3, as DNA: TGTGCCAGCAGCTGGGGGGACAGGACCTACATTCAGTACTTC.

The rearrangement links TRBV13 to TRBJ2-2, with TRBD2 as a possible D gene (5 bases). V lost 5 bases and J 0 bases, leaving 10 bases between the germline ends. The CDR3 has 15 residues. Germline CDR1 is PRHDT and CDR2 is FYEKMQ (reference sequence). The chain's CDR3 is CASSPAGANTGELFF. The CDR3 coding sequence is TGTGCCAGCAGCCCGGCGGGCGCGAACACCGGGGAGCTGTTTTTT.

This clone was seen a handful of times. This sequence joins TRBV7-9 and TRBJ2-1; 10 nucleotides line up with TRBD2. Germline loops: CDR1 SEHNR, CDR2 FQNEAQ (reference sequence). The CDR3 runs to 15 residues. The ends lost 4 bases at V and 5 bases at J; junction bases unmatched: 5. CDR3 nucleotide sequence: TGTGCCAGCAGCTCAGCGGGAGGGCCCCACAATGAGCAGTTCTTC. Translation gives CASSSAGGPHNEQFF.

The chain joins TRBV4-3 to TRBJ2-1; D perhaps matches TRBD1 (5 bases). This CDR3 is built from 16 residues. Trimming removed 1 base from V and 4 bases from J, with 14 bases in between. Germline CDR1 is LGHNA and CDR2 is YSLEER. CDR3 region: CASSQGSRGPYNEQFF. CDR3 in DNA: TGCGCCAGCAGCCAAGGATCAAGGGGTCCTTACAATGAGCAGTTCTTC.

The chain combines TRBV7-8 with TRBJ2-3; 8 nucleotides line up with TRBD1. With V trimmed by 5 bases and J by 8 bases, 15 bases remained unmatched. The CDR3 runs to 16 residues. CDR1 SGHVS and CDR2 FQNEAQ come from the germline V gene. The CDR3 sequence: CASSPHRTGSKGTQYF. In nucleotides, the CDR3 is TGTGCCAGCAGCCCGCATCGGACAGGGTCGAAAGGTACGCAGTATTTT.

The rearrangement links TRBV7-9 to TRBJ2-3; 11 bases match TRBD2. This CDR3 spans 19 amino acids. Losses at the gene ends were 5 bases for V and 4 bases for J; bases not matched to a gene: 17. CDR1 and CDR2 (germline): SEHNR, FQNEAQ (reference sequence). The CDR3 protein is CASSQFRTSGLGLADTQYF. The DNA of the CDR3 is TGTGCCAGCAGCCAATTTAGGACTAGCGGGCTTGGTTTGGCAGATACGCAGTATTTT.

The V and J genes are TRBV19 and TRBJ1-2, with a tentative D call TRBD1 (6 bases). Trimming shortened V by 6 bases and J by 4 bases, and 15 bases separated the two germline ends. Germline V gene sequence: CDR1 LNHDA, CDR2 SQIVND (reference sequence). There are 14 residues in the CDR3. The CDR3 coding sequence is TGTGCCAGTAGCTCTCGGGGGGGCGGCTATGGCTACACCTTC. It specifies CASSSRGGGYGYTF. The full variable domain, in which reference TRBV19 and TRBJ1-2 provide the parts outside the CDR3, is DGGITQSPKYLFRKEGQNVTLSCEQNLNHDAMYWYRQDPGQGLRLIYYSQIVNDFQKGDIAEGYSVSREKKESFPLTVTSAQKNPTAFYLCASSSRGGGYGYTFGSGTRLTVV.

The rearrangement uses TRBV6-1 and TRBJ1-1; 9 nucleotides match TRBD1. Germline assignment: CDR1 MNHNS and CDR2 SASEGT. V was pared by 7 bases and J by 4 bases, with 10 bases of the junction left unmatched. The CDR3 length is 15 residues. The CDR3: CASNPWGTGITEAFF. CDR3 nucleotide sequence: TGTGCCAGCAACCCTTGGGGGACAGGGATCACTGAAGCTTTCTTT.

This rearrangement joins TRBV4-1 to TRBJ2-7; possibly TRBD2 for D (5 bases). Germline V gene lookup returns CDR1 MGHRA and CDR2 YSYEKL. Trimming shortened V by 5 bases and J by 0 bases, and 17 bases separated the two germline ends. This CDR3 is 16 amino acids long. The DNA of the CDR3 is TGCGCCAGCAGCGGTAAAGGGCGGAGGAGCTCCTACGAGCAGTACTTC. It is translated as CASSGKGRRSSYEQYF.

On this clone itself: This sample also contains other DNA sequences that code for the same CDR3. The chain joins TRBV27 to TRBJ1-2, with TRBD1 matching over 7 bases. CDR1 is MNHEY, CDR2 SMNVEV, per germline (reference sequence). The CDR3 loop spans 13 amino acids. Losses at the gene ends were 3 bases for V and 4 bases for J; bases not matched to a gene: 2. CDR3 amino acids: CASSLGQSYGYTF. The CDR3 DNA reads as TGTGCCAGCAGTTTGGGACAGAGCTATGGCTACACCTTC.